These 24 T cell receptor beta chains came from one sample sequenced in a study of regulatory T cells in long-lasting Graves disease. As to time point: newly diagnosed GD, antithyroid drugs for less than 3 months. PBMCs provided the RNA from which the TCR library was made. iRepertoire HTBI primers and Arm-PCR of CDR3 regions built TCR beta libraries. MiXCR was run by TCRdb on the multiplex PCR reads, yielding one entry per CDR3 protein. The data contain a few hundred thousand distinct CDR3 sequences, approximately 15% of them seen just once; the ten biggest clones take up over 7%. These same records also appear under a second study, on T cells in Graves' hyperthyroidism and ophthalmopathy.

This specimen was peripheral blood mononuclear cells (PBMCs), taken at new diagnosis, from a patient treated with antithyroid drugs. The receptors shown here come from a woman aged 40-49 years with Graves disease.

This clonotype occurred many times. The rearrangement links TRBV11-3 to TRBJ2-5; D might be TRBD2 (5 bases). The CDR3 runs 14 residues. CDR1 is SGHNT, CDR2 YENEEA, per germline. Trimming removed 0 bases at V and 5 bases at J, with 10 bases between. Here the CDR3 reads CASSLEGSSETQYF. The DNA of the CDR3 is TGTGCCAGCAGCTTAGAGGGGAGTTCGGAGACCCAGTACTTC.

This clonotype was observed a handful of times. The V call is TRBV28, the J call TRBJ2-3; no firm D call. The V and J ends lost 5 bases and 0 bases respectively, with 9 bases between them. This CDR3 region has 14 residues. CDR1 is MDHEN, CDR2 SYDVKM, per germline. As DNA, the CDR3 is TGTGCCAGCAGTACCGGAGAAAGCACAGATACGCAGTATTTT. Protein: CASSTGESTDTQYF.

In this sample, this clonotype turned up a few times. V is TRBV5-4 and J is TRBJ2-1; the match to TRBD2 covers 7 bases. Trimming cost V 3 bases and J 2 bases; bases outside gene matches: 8. The CDR3 is 16 amino acids. Germline V gives CDR1 SGHNT, CDR2 YYREEE (reference sequence). CDR3 DNA sequence: TGTGCCAGCAGCTCTTACCTAGCGGAAACCTACAATGAGCAGTTCTTC. Its protein is CASSSYLAETYNEQFF. The whole variable domain, filled in from reference TRBV5-4 and TRBJ2-1, reads ETGVTQSPTHLIKTRGQQVTLRCSSQSGHNTVSWYQQALGQGPQFIFQYYREEENGRGNFPPRFSGLQFPNYSSELNVNALELDDSALYLCASSSYLAETYNEQFFGPGTRLTVL.

This clonotype was observed many times. V usage is TRBV3-1 and J usage is TRBJ2-7, with 7 bases lining up with TRBD1. The CDR3 spans 16 residues. V lost 3 bases to trimming and J lost 4 bases; unmatched junction nucleotides: 12. CDR1 LGHDT and CDR2 YNNKEL come from the germline V gene (reference sequence). CDR3 residues: CASSQVFGQVGYEQYF. The CDR3, as DNA: TGTGCCAGCAGCCAGGTTTTTGGACAGGTCGGATACGAGCAGTACTTC.

This clonotype was found many times. This sequence joins TRBV2 and TRBJ2-1, with 10 positions matching TRBD2. CDR3 length: 17 amino acids. The trim removed 6 bases at V and 5 bases at J, leaving 13 bases unmatched. CDR1 is SNHLY, CDR2 FYNNEI, per germline. CDR3 bases: TGTGCCAGCAGAGGGGTGAGCGGGAGGGCAGGTGACAATGAGCAGTTCTTC. This encodes CASRGVSGRAGDNEQFF.

The sample holds many counts of this clonotype. The chain carries TRBV7-9 and TRBJ2-3, with 11 bases fitting TRBD2. After removal of 6 bases from V and 3 bases from J, the junction contained 2 bases not matched to a gene. The CDR3 runs 14 residues. Germline V gene sequence: CDR1 SEHNR, CDR2 FQNEAQ (reference sequence). The DNA for the CDR3 is TGTGCCAGCAGACTAGCGGGAGTTACAGATACGCAGTATTTT. It translates to CASRLAGVTDTQYF.

J is TRBJ2-3 and V is TRBV2; no definite D call. The CDR3 runs to 13 residues. Germline values: CDR1 SNHLY, CDR2 FYNNEI. Trimming cost V 10 bases and J 2 bases, with 13 bases left between them. For the CDR3, the DNA is TGTGCCAACCAGGACCACCCCACAGATACGCAGTATTTT. Residues: CANQDHPTDTQYF.

This clonotype was detected a few times. The V call is TRBV27, the J call TRBJ2-2; 10 positions match TRBD1. The CDR3 sequence is 16 residues long. CDR1 is MNHEY and CDR2 is SMNVEV in the germline V gene (reference sequence). V lost 5 bases and J lost 6; bases outside the gene matches: 9. CDR3 loop: CASSDWTGGPAGELFF. CDR3 DNA sequence: TGTGCCAGCAGTGACTGGACAGGGGGTCCCGCCGGGGAGCTGTTTTTT.

This clonotype was seen ten or more times. This chain uses TRBV5-1 with TRBJ2-1; tentatively, D is TRBD2 (5 bases). V was cut by 5 bases and J by 6 bases, with 12 bases left in between. Germline CDR1 reads SGHRS; CDR2 reads YFSETQ. The CDR3 totals 13 residues. CDR3 sequence reads: CASRLGLSNEQFF. CDR3 coding DNA: TGCGCCAGCAGACTTGGACTGTCCAATGAGCAGTTCTTC.

This clonotype was found many times. The chain is built from TRBV11-2 and TRBJ2-2, with D possibly matching TRBD1 (5 bases). CDR1 SGHAT and CDR2 FQNNGV come from the germline V gene. Trimming removed 11 bases from V and 2 bases from J, with 9 bases in between. This CDR3 is built from 12 residues. The DNA of the CDR3 is TGTGCCTGGACAAGCAACACCGGGGAGCTGTTTTTT. It codes for CAWTSNTGELFF.

This chain's CDR3 is CASSYGGANTGELFF. The CDR3 region has the DNA TGCGCCAGCAGCTACGGGGGGGCGAACACCGGGGAGCTGTTTTTT. V usage is TRBV5-1 and J usage is TRBJ2-2; 8 bases line up with TRBD2. This CDR3 region has 15 residues. V lost 3 bases and J lost 0; bases outside the gene matches: 1. Germline V gene lookup returns CDR1 SGHRS and CDR2 YFSETQ.

At least ten counts were recorded for this clonotype. The rearrangement links TRBV20-1 to TRBJ2-3, with 9 bases fitting TRBD2. Trimming removed 4 bases from V and 7 bases from J; junction bases left unmatched: 9. The CDR3 spans 14 residues. CDR1 and CDR2 from the germline V gene are DFQATT and SNEGSKA (reference sequence). The CDR3 sequence is CSATGVAGENTQYF. The CDR3 region has the DNA TGCAGTGCTACCGGGGTAGCGGGAGAGAATACGCAGTATTTT.

This clonotype was picked up many times. The rearrangement joins TRBV27 to TRBJ2-1; TRBD2 matches at 10 bases. Germline CDR1 is MNHEY and CDR2 is SMNVEV (reference sequence). This CDR3 region has 15 residues. Trimming took 7 bases from V and 3 from J; bases not matched to a gene: 6. The CDR3 spells CASTTLAGGYNEQFF. The CDR3 nucleotides read TGTGCCAGCACGACCTTAGCGGGAGGCTACAATGAGCAGTTCTTC.

This sequence joins TRBV27 and TRBJ1-4; TRBD1 agrees at 11 bases. Germline values: CDR1 MNHEY, CDR2 SMNVEV (reference sequence). Trimming took 6 bases from V and 2 from J; bases not matched to a gene: 14. This CDR3 is built from 19 residues. CDR3 nucleotides: TGTGCCAGCAGCTTGGACAGGGGGCGGGCAGCAACGACTAATGAAAAACTGTTTTTT. Encoded protein: CASSLDRGRAATTNEKLFF.

The genes are TRBV28 and TRBJ2-7; D gene uncertain. Trimming removed 3 bases from V and 2 bases from J, with 11 bases in between. The CDR3 extends over 14 amino acids. CDR1 MDHEN and CDR2 SYDVKM come from the germline V gene. The CDR3 bases are TGTGCCAGCAGTTTTCGCCCGGACCCCTACGAGCAGTACTTC. Translating gives CASSFRPDPYEQYF.

This clonotype was recorded many times. The chain uses TRBV29-1 and TRBJ2-7, with TRBD2 matching 15 bases. Trimming removed 6 bases from V and 4 bases from J; junction bases left unmatched: 22. The CDR3 runs 20 residues. Germline V gene lookup returns CDR1 SQVTM and CDR2 ANQGSEA. CDR3 sequence reads: CSVDGVPGLAGGKGAYEQYF. Written as DNA, the CDR3 is TGCAGCGTAGACGGAGTTCCGGGACTAGCGGGAGGAAAAGGGGCTTACGAGCAGTACTTC.

This clonotype was counted between two and nine times. The rearrangement joins TRBV28 to TRBJ2-2; 13 bases match TRBD2. Germline-derived CDR1 and CDR2 are MDHEN and SYDVKM. This CDR3 is 21 amino acids long. J was trimmed by 0 bases and V by 2 bases; bases with no gene match: 12. CDR3 sequence (DNA): TGTGCCAGCAGTTTACCCTATTGGACTAGCGGGAGTGGTTCGAACACCGGGGAGCTGTTTTTT. The encoded protein is CASSLPYWTSGSGSNTGELFF.

This clonotype was seen more than once but under ten times. The V and J genes are TRBV27 and TRBJ1-3; no clear D. CDR1 and CDR2 from the germline V gene are MNHEY and SMNVEV (reference sequence). Trimming stripped 11 bases from V and 2 bases from J, with 13 bases between. This CDR3 region has 13 residues. The CDR3 region has the DNA TGTGCCCTCCAAGACGTTCCTGGAAACACCATATATTTT. Amino acids: CALQDVPGNTIYF.

This chain connects TRBV4-1 to TRBJ2-3, with unresolved D. Trimming took off 1 base at V and 0 bases at J, with 8 bases between the two ends. In germline, CDR1 is MGHRA, CDR2 YSYEKL. CDR3 size: 15 residues. In DNA form, the CDR3 reads TGCGCCAGCAGCCAAGGCAGGTACAGCACAGATACGCAGTATTTT. Translating gives CASSQGRYSTDTQYF.

This clonotype has at least ten counts. As DNA, the CDR3 is TGCAGTGCTGGGACAACAGGGGTTGGGGCCGGCACAGATACGCAGTATTTT. This translates into CSAGTTGVGAGTDTQYF. V gene TRBV20-1 combines with J gene TRBJ2-3; TRBD1 aligns across 7 bases. CDR3 length: 17 amino acids. The germline CDR1 and CDR2 sequences are DFQATT and SNEGSKA (reference sequence). The V segment lost 5 bases and the J segment 1 base; nucleotides outside the gene matches: 15.

The rearrangement links TRBV5-1 to TRBJ1-5; maybe TRBD1 (6 bases). Germline CDR1 is SGHRS and CDR2 is YFSETQ. The CDR3 length is 16 residues. V was trimmed by 4 bases and J by 2 bases, leaving 16 bases between them. For the CDR3, the DNA is TGCGCCAGCAGCCCCGGACAGCGGGATGGCAATCAGCCCCAGCATTTT. Translating gives CASSPGQRDGNQPQHF.

The J gene is TRBJ2-7, the V gene TRBV9; TRBD1 agrees at 9 bases. Germline CDR1 reads SGDLS; CDR2 reads YYNGEE. The CDR3 has 16 residues. J gave up 7 bases and V 4 bases, and 15 bases lay outside the gene matches. The CDR3 spells CASSHPLSTGGGEQYF. DNA of the CDR3: TGTGCCAGCAGCCACCCTCTGTCGACAGGGGGAGGGGAGCAGTACTTC.

This clonotype was detected many times. The V and J genes are TRBV7-8 and TRBJ2-5; D is uncertain. The germline gives CDR1 SGHVS, CDR2 FQNEAQ. The V and J ends lost 4 bases and 5 bases respectively, with 8 bases between them. The CDR3 sequence is 12 residues long. CDR3 sequence reads: CASSSLGETQYF. The CDR3 DNA reads TGTGCCAGCAGCTCCTTGGGGGAGACCCAGTACTTC.

This clonotype was seen at least ten times. This rearrangement joins TRBV11-2 to TRBJ2-7; 9 positions match TRBD2. This CDR3 has 16 residues. V dropped 5 bases and J dropped 2; count of bases not matched to a gene: 10. Per germline, CDR1 SGHAT and CDR2 FQNNGV. The CDR3 sequence is CASSRVGGRAPYEQYF. The CDR3 bases are TGTGCCAGCAGCCGGGTCGGCGGGAGGGCCCCCTACGAGCAGTACTTC. Combining the CDR3 with reference TRBV11-2 and TRBJ2-7 gives the whole variable domain EAGVAQSPRYKIIEKRQSVAFWCNPISGHATLYWYQQILGQGPKLLIQFQNNGVVDDSQLPKDRFSAERLKGVDSTLKIQPAKLEDSAVYLCASSRVGGRAPYEQYFGPGTRLTVT.